These T cell receptor beta chains were read from a single sample in a study of OX40 agonist ivuxolimab in advanced cancers. TCRdb's table, derived via immunoSEQ multiplex PCR, lists solely in-frame clones and lacks some. The sample has 65,000 to 75,000 clones, around 85% seen once. The sequences come from CD4+ or CD8+ T cells sorted from blood, collected in a trial of the OX40 agonist ivuxolimab. These receptors all come from an adult with an advanced solid tumor such as melanoma, head and neck, liver or kidney cancer. CDR3s include the opening cysteine and the closing phenylalanine or tryptophan. A D gene is named only where the DNA matches it firmly.

j_call d_call v_call cdr3_nt cdr3_aa
TRBJ1-6 - TRBV30 TGTGCCTGGTCTCAGGTTAATTCACCCCTCCACTTT CAWSQVNSPLHF
TRBJ2-5 - TRBV6-5 TGTGCCAGCAGTGGGCCCCACGAGACCCAGTACTTC CASSGPHETQYF
TRBJ1-3 - TRBV5-4 TGTGCCAGCAGCTCTGCGACAGGACTATCCTTTGGAAACACCATATATTTT CASSSATGLSFGNTIYF
TRBJ2-3 - TRBV9 TGTGCCAGCAGCGTAAGGGCGACTACAGATACGCAGTATTTT CASSVRATTDTQYF
TRBJ2-3 - TRBV29-1 TGCAGCGGGGGACTTCCAAGCACAGATACGCAGTATTTT CSGGLPSTDTQYF
TRBJ2-1 TRBD2 TRBV6-1 TGTGCCAGCTCGGGGAAAGAGCGGGGAAATGAGCAGTTCTTC CASSGKERGNEQFF
TRBJ2-3 - TRBV14 TGTGCCAGCAGCATGTCAGGGGCAGATACGCAGTATTTT CASSMSGADTQYF
TRBJ2-3 - TRBV5-1 TGCGCCAGCAGCTTTGCTGGGTCAGATACGCAGTATTTT CASSFAGSDTQYF
TRBJ1-1 - TRBV5-1 TGCGCCAGCAGCTTGGAGCCGAGGAACACTGAAGCTTTCTTT CASSLEPRNTEAFF
TRBJ2-2 TRBD1 TRBV19 TGTGCCAGTAGTCCAGGGACAGGGGGCTCCGGGGAGCTGTTTTTT CASSPGTGGSGELFF
TRBJ1-2 TRBD1 TRBV10-3 TGTGCCATCAGTGAGTTGACAGGGGGCGGCTACACCTTC CAISELTGGGYTF